These 31 T cell receptor beta chains were all obtained from the same sample, sequenced in a study of response to subunit inactivated influenza vaccine (dated by TCRdb to 2017 to 2018). The method behind the library was RT-PCR. This sample was sequenced with an Illumina HiSeq 2500. Through fastp at Q25 and MiXCR, TCRdb rebuilt clones from the public reads, retaining in-frame beta chains. Rows with a matching CDR3 protein are joined into one entry that keeps the most common DNA and genes. For this sample the table gives about 540,000 distinct CDR3 sequences, of which approximately 20% were detected only once. Jointly, the top ten make up approximately 3% of the sample. This same sample was also part of a study on T cells expressing NK-cell markers. In that second paper, the authors write: TCR beta cDNA libraries were made by 5'RACE template switching that added a universal primer site and unique molecular identifiers.

The sample here was CD4+ T cells sorted from PBMCs, taken about 11 days after vaccination. These receptors all stem from a man aged 50 or older who received an inactivated influenza vaccine. Donor details come from another sample of the same person, matched by shared clones.

The chain is built from TRBV3-1 and TRBJ2-7, with 12 bases matching TRBD2. The V segment lost 0 bases and the J segment 5 bases; nucleotides outside the gene matches: 11. The CDR3 covers 18 residues. Germline V gene data show CDR1 as LGHDT and CDR2 as YNNKEL (reference sequence). CDR3 sequence: CASSQDTGRLAGDHEQYF. DNA for the CDR3: TGTGCCAGCAGCCAAGATACGGGGAGACTAGCGGGAGACCACGAGCAGTACTTC.

This chain links TRBV27 with TRBJ2-7; a weak D match, TRBD2 (7 bases). Germline CDR1 and CDR2: MNHEY and SMNVEV (reference sequence). This CDR3 has 15 residues. V was trimmed by 5 bases and J by 0 bases, leaving 14 bases between them. Written as DNA, the CDR3 is TGTGCCAGCAGTCCCAAGGGGGGGATCTCCTACGAGCAGTACTTC. This translates into CASSPKGGISYEQYF.

The chain couples TRBV10-3 to TRBJ1-1; D perhaps matches TRBD1 (5 bases). The germline V gene has CDR1 ENHRY and CDR2 SYGVKD. V lost 6 bases, J lost 1 base, and 18 bases lay in between. The CDR3 extends over 16 amino acids. This chain's CDR3 is CAIREREGLSNTEAFF. The CDR3 DNA sequence: TGTGCCATCAGAGAACGAGAGGGACTTTCGAACACTGAAGCTTTCTTT.

This clonotype was counted between two and nine times. The CDR3 DNA reads as TGTGCCAGTTGGACAGGGACGACAACCTACAATGAGCAGTTCTTC. Protein: CASWTGTTTYNEQFF. The V call is TRBV28, the J call TRBJ2-1, with TRBD1 identical over 8 bases. The length of the CDR3 is 15 residues. Trimming took 9 bases from V and 2 from J; bases not matched to a gene: 9. Per the germline V gene, CDR1 is MDHEN and CDR2 is SYDVKM.

This clonotype was picked up a small number of times. The V call is TRBV20-1, the J call TRBJ1-5; D unclear. The V gene lost 1 base and the J gene lost 7 bases, with 8 bases spanning the gap. CDR3 size: 12 residues. In germline, CDR1 is DFQATT, CDR2 SNEGSKA (reference sequence). CDR3 in amino acids: CSARGGPQPQHF. The CDR3 DNA reads as TGCAGTGCTAGAGGTGGTCCACAGCCCCAGCATTTT.

The sample holds a few counts of this clonotype. V and J are TRBV24-1 and TRBJ2-1; D is unclear. V gave up 3 bases and J gave up 7 bases, with 9 bases separating them. The CDR3 covers 13 residues. The germline V gene encodes CDR1 KGHDR and CDR2 SFDVKD. The CDR3 region is CATSDLLENEQFF. For the CDR3, the DNA is TGTGCCACCAGTGATCTCCTCGAAAATGAGCAGTTCTTC.

Only a few counts were recorded for this clonotype. The chain recombines TRBV20-1 with TRBJ2-5; the D gene is possibly TRBD1 (8 bases). The V end was cut by 6 bases, the J end by 3 bases, with 14 bases between. Germline-derived CDR1 and CDR2 are DFQATT and SNEGSKA (reference sequence). This CDR3 contains 13 residues. The CDR3 loop is CSAIQGGKETQYF. The DNA of the CDR3 is TGCAGTGCGATACAGGGGGGGAAAGAGACCCAGTACTTC.

CDR3: CASSKGLAMIYEQYF. For the CDR3, the DNA is TGTGCCAGCAGCAAAGGACTAGCCATGATCTACGAGCAGTACTTC. J is TRBJ2-7 and V is TRBV6-1; 8 bases fit TRBD2. Germline loops: CDR1 MNHNS, CDR2 SASEGT. The V and J ends lost 6 bases and 3 bases, in that order; junction bases with no gene match: 10. The CDR3 covers 15 residues.

Ten or more counts support this clonotype. The chain joins TRBV15 to TRBJ2-7; 7 bases map to TRBD2. J gave up 5 bases and V 0 bases, and 7 bases lay outside the gene matches. The CDR3 totals 15 residues. The germline V gene has CDR1 LNHNV and CDR2 YYDKDF (reference sequence). The CDR3 DNA sequence: TGTGCCACCAGCAGAGACGGGAGGTTCGACCACGAGCAGTACTTC. Translating gives CATSRDGRFDHEQYF.

This clonotype showed up just a few times. The chain uses TRBV6-1 and TRBJ1-3; 10 nucleotides line up with TRBD1. The germline V gene has CDR1 MNHNS and CDR2 SASEGT. CDR3 length: 15 amino acids. The V and J ends lost 6 bases and 0 bases, in that order; junction bases with no gene match: 2. This CDR3 reads CASSRQGASGNTIYF. DNA of the CDR3: TGTGCCAGCAGCCGACAGGGGGCCTCTGGAAACACCATATATTTT.

This clonotype has a count of ten or more. The V call is TRBV12-3 or TRBV12-4, the J call TRBJ2-3; 10 bases map to TRBD2. V lost 5 bases and J lost 8; bases outside the gene matches: 7. CDR3 length: 14 amino acids. The CDR3 region is CASSTAGGSPTQYF. CDR3 DNA: TGTGCCAGCAGTACAGCGGGGGGGTCCCCTACGCAGTATTTT.

This clonotype was seen a few times. The gene calls are TRBV27 and TRBJ2-7, with 12 positions matching TRBD2. J lost 4 bases, V lost 3 bases, and 7 bases had no gene match. The germline CDR1 and CDR2 sequences are MNHEY and SMNVEV (reference sequence). The CDR3 is made up of 16 amino acids. CDR3 DNA: TGTGCCAGCAGTTTCAGCCGACTAGCGGGAGATTACGAGCAGTACTTC. This gives the protein CASSFSRLAGDYEQYF.

V is TRBV7-2 and J is TRBJ1-5, with D maybe TRBD1 (6 bases). CDR1 and CDR2 from the germline V gene are SGHTA and FQGNSA. The CDR3 spans 14 residues. V gave up 3 bases and J gave up 4 bases, with 10 bases separating them. CDR3 sequence reads: CASSFQQGNQPQHF. The CDR3 DNA is TGTGCCAGCAGCTTTCAACAGGGTAATCAGCCCCAGCATTTT.

The rearrangement uses TRBV10-3 and TRBJ1-5; no firm D call. This CDR3 has 13 amino acids. V lost 10 bases and J 2 bases, leaving 12 bases between the germline ends. Germline CDR1 and CDR2: ENHRY and SYGVKD. The CDR3 spells CASRGERNQPQHF. The CDR3 DNA follows: TGTGCCAGCCGAGGAGAGCGCAATCAGCCCCAGCATTTT.

This clonotype came up a few times. This chain uses TRBV4-3 with TRBJ2-2; either TRBD1 or TRBD2 may supply D (6 bases each). Between the trimmed V and J ends, which lost 0 bases and 2 bases, there was a span of 13 bases. Germline lookup yields CDR1 LGHNA and CDR2 YSLEER. CDR3 length: 17 residues. The CDR3 here is CASSQDLGGGNTGELFF. In DNA form, the CDR3 reads TGCGCCAGCAGCCAAGATCTAGGGGGAGGAAACACCGGGGAGCTGTTTTTT.

V gene TRBV19 combines with J gene TRBJ2-5; 8 nucleotides align to TRBD1. Germline CDR1 is LNHDA and CDR2 is SQIVND (reference sequence). The CDR3 sequence is 15 residues long. Trimming took 4 bases from V and 3 from J; bases not matched to a gene: 7. CDR3 sequence reads: CASSTFRTGKETQYF. The CDR3 DNA is TGTGCCAGTAGTACTTTTCGGACAGGGAAAGAGACCCAGTACTTC.

This clonotype appeared a few times. This chain uses TRBV28 with TRBJ2-5; D is unresolved. Germline CDR1 MDHEN, CDR2 SYDVKM. This CDR3 contains 15 residues. Trimming stripped 7 bases from V and 2 bases from J, with 17 bases between. The CDR3 is CASNSGSVVQETQYF. CDR3 sequence (DNA): TGTGCCAGCAATTCCGGGTCGGTTGTACAAGAGACCCAGTACTTC. The variable domain in full, completed from reference TRBV28 and TRBJ2-5, reads DVKVTQSSRYLVKRTGEKVFLECVQDMDHENMFWYRQDPGLGLRLIYFSYDVKMKEKGDIPEGYSVSREKKERFSLILESASTNQTSMYLCASNSGSVVQETQYFGPGTRLLVL.

This clonotype was counted many times. The chain combines TRBV29-1 with TRBJ2-7, with TRBD2 matching over 13 bases. CDR3 length: 16 amino acids. Looked up from germline, CDR1 is SQVTM and CDR2 is ANQGSEA. The ends lost 7 bases at V and 1 base at J; junction bases unmatched: 10. The CDR3 is CSANPGLAGRSYEQYF. CDR3 in DNA: TGCAGCGCAAACCCGGGACTAGCGGGACGATCCTACGAGCAGTACTTC.

V and J are TRBV10-3 and TRBJ2-1, with 7 positions matching TRBD1. Trimming took 6 bases from V and 5 from J; bases not matched to a gene: 4. Per germline, CDR1 ENHRY and CDR2 SYGVKD. The CDR3 covers 13 residues. The CDR3 sequence is CAIRLTGDNEQFF. The CDR3 coding sequence is TGTGCCATCAGGCTAACAGGGGACAATGAGCAGTTCTTC.

The chain employs TRBV24-1 and TRBJ2-6; D ambiguous. V dropped 9 bases and J dropped 0 bases, with 20 bases sitting between them. Per germline, CDR1 KGHDR and CDR2 SFDVKD. The CDR3 is 18 amino acids. The CDR3 DNA reads TGTGCCACCGATGGAACCGGGCCGCGAAGCTCTGGGGCCAACGTCCTGACTTTC. This codes for CATDGTGPRSSGANVLTF.

The chain's CDR3 is CATSAPGGIMADTQYF. Here the CDR3 DNA reads TGTGCCACCAGTGCCCCGGGGGGCATTATGGCAGATACGCAGTATTTT. The rearrangement joins TRBV24-1 to TRBJ2-3, with D perhaps TRBD2 (7 bases). The CDR3 runs to 16 residues. The germline CDR1 and CDR2 sequences are KGHDR and SFDVKD. V lost 5 bases and J 4 bases, leaving 18 bases between the germline ends.

The V call is TRBV11-1, the J call TRBJ1-5; weak D call: TRBD1 (6 bases). With 5 bases removed from V and 4 bases from J, the gap between germline ends came to 21 bases. The CDR3 totals 17 residues. CDR1 and CDR2 (germline): SGHAT, FQDESV (reference sequence). In DNA, the CDR3 is TGTGCCAGCAGCCGAACGACTTGGACAGAGGGAAATCAGCCCCAGCATTTT. Amino acids: CASSRTTWTEGNQPQHF.

The chain has TRBV28 and TRBJ2-7; tentative D call: TRBD1 (6 bases). V lost 4 bases and J 2 bases, leaving 18 bases between the germline ends. This CDR3 has 16 amino acids. In germline, CDR1 is MDHEN, CDR2 SYDVKM. The CDR3 is CASSSPGHIVAYEQYF. In DNA, the CDR3 is TGTGCCAGCAGTTCCCCGGGACATATTGTCGCCTACGAGCAGTACTTC.

This clonotype was seen many times. The chain carries TRBV7-9 and TRBJ1-5; D gene unclear. Germline V gives CDR1 SEHNR, CDR2 FQNEAQ (reference sequence). Trimming took off 5 bases at V and 1 base at J, with 6 bases between the two ends. The CDR3 runs to 13 residues. The CDR3 region has the DNA TGTGCCAGCAGCCCCGGGAGCAATCAGCCCCAGCATTTT. Amino acid sequence: CASSPGSNQPQHF.

The rearrangement uses TRBV6-2 or TRBV6-3 and TRBJ1-1; 9 bases are a match to TRBD1. Germline V gene data show CDR1 as MNHEY and CDR2 as SVGEGT. The CDR3 is made up of 12 amino acids. V was clipped by 8 bases and J by 11 bases; unmatched bases: 9. CDR3 coding DNA: TGTGCCAGCGGGGGAACAGGGGGCTTCGCTTTCTTT. Protein: CASGGTGGFAFF.

The gene calls are TRBV6-2 or TRBV6-3 and TRBJ2-1; possible D gene TRBD2, 6 bases. The CDR3 has 18 amino acids. The V gene lost 2 bases and the J gene lost 4 bases, with 21 bases spanning the gap. The germline gives CDR1 MNHEY, CDR2 SVGEGT. The CDR3 spells CASSYLTGAGRRYNEQFF. The DNA of the CDR3 is TGTGCCAGCAGTTACCTCACGGGTGCGGGGAGGCGATACAATGAGCAGTTCTTC.

Points on this clonotype: One base away lies a much larger clone, so this may be a sequencing read error. The J gene is TRBJ2-1, the V gene TRBV7-2; 9 positions match TRBD2. The CDR3 extends over 15 amino acids. In germline, CDR1 is SGHTA, CDR2 FQGNSA. The CDR3 here is CASRLAGEPYNEQFF. The CDR3 DNA follows: TGTGCCAGCCGCTTAGCGGGGGAGCCCTACAATGAGCAGTTCTTC.

The J gene is TRBJ2-2, the V gene TRBV7-9; D is unclear. V lost 1 base and J lost 0, with 9 bases in between. The germline V gene has CDR1 SEHNR and CDR2 FQNEAQ (reference sequence). The CDR3 has 16 amino acids. The CDR3 protein is CASSLEARANTGELFF. The CDR3 nucleotides read TGTGCCAGCAGCTTAGAAGCACGGGCGAACACCGGGGAGCTGTTTTTT.

The gene calls are TRBV7-9 and TRBJ2-5; TRBD1 is a possible D gene (6 bases). The CDR3 sequence is 14 residues long. Germline V gene lookup returns CDR1 SEHNR and CDR2 FQNEAQ (reference sequence). V dropped 0 bases and J dropped 5 bases, with 10 bases sitting between them. CDR3 protein: CASSLAGTSETQYF. The CDR3 DNA is TGTGCCAGCAGCTTAGCAGGGACATCGGAGACCCAGTACTTC.

The gene calls are TRBV18 and TRBJ2-6; perhaps D is TRBD1 or TRBD2 (5 bases each). Germline V lookup: CDR1 KGHSH, CDR2 LQKENI. The CDR3 is made up of 15 amino acids. Deletions cut 2 bases from V and 4 bases from J, with 9 bases between. CDR3 DNA sequence: TGTGCCAGCTCACCATCCGGGGCCGGGGCCAACGTCCTGACTTTC. It codes for CASSPSGAGANVLTF.

This clonotype was counted ten times or more. CDR3 sequence: CASSLAMDREQFF. In DNA form, the CDR3 reads TGTGCCAGCAGTTTAGCGATGGACAGGGAGCAGTTCTTC. The chain links TRBV12-3 or TRBV12-4 to TRBJ2-1; 7 bases are a match to TRBD1. This CDR3 contains 13 residues. The V gene end was trimmed by 0 bases and the J gene end by 10 bases; junction bases not matched to a gene: 3.